The 13 T cell receptor beta chains below all came from one sample that was sequenced in a study of cytomegalovirus exposure and HLA in healthy donors. The protocol was immunoSEQ multiplex PCR, while the TCRdb copy is restricted to in-frame clones and leaves out a portion. The sample lists more than 150,000 clones; over 65% were seen once. The source material was PBMCs. The receptors derive from a man between 18 and 35 years old in good health and CMV-seropositive.

This clone showed up just a few times. The genes are TRBV6-4 and TRBJ2-3, with 9 nucleotides matching TRBD1. Unmatched junction bases numbered 5, after V lost 4 bases and J lost 3 bases. This CDR3 is 15 amino acids long. In germline, CDR1 is MRHNA, CDR2 SNTAGT. The CDR3: CASSAGQGATDTQYF. In nucleotides, the CDR3 is TGTGCCAGCAGTGCGGGACAGGGTGCGACAGATACGCAGTATTTT.

The genes are TRBV28 and TRBJ2-7; possibly TRBD2 for D (6 bases). The CDR3 runs 13 residues. Germline CDR1 reads MDHEN; CDR2 reads SYDVKM. Trimming shortened V by 5 bases and J by 6 bases, and 14 bases separated the two germline ends. For the CDR3, the DNA is TGTGCCAGCAGTCTGCGGCGGGATGCCGAGCAGTACTTC. This translates into CASSLRRDAEQYF.

This sequence joins TRBV13 and TRBJ1-1; a weak D match, TRBD1 (6 bases). The CDR3 contains 14 residues. The ends were cut back, 5 bases at V and 1 base at J, with 11 bases in the middle. Germline CDR1 reads PRHDT; CDR2 reads FYEKMQ (reference sequence). The CDR3: CASSQQGTNTEAFF. In nucleotides, the CDR3 is TGTGCCAGCAGCCAACAGGGTACGAACACTGAAGCTTTCTTT. Filled out from reference TRBV13 and TRBJ1-1, the complete variable domain reads AAGVIQSPRHLIKEKRETATLKCYPIPRHDTVYWYQQGPGQDPQFLISFYEKMQSDKGSIPDRFSAQQFSDYHSELNMSSLELGDSALYFCASSQQGTNTEAFFGQGTRLTVV.

The J gene is TRBJ1-3, the V gene TRBV5-6; D not certain. The CDR3 extends over 15 amino acids. Trimming removed 4 bases from V and 0 bases from J, with 11 bases in between. Germline CDR1 is SGHDT and CDR2 is YYEEEE. CDR3 nucleotides: TGTGCCAGCAGCGTGGACTGGAGCTCTGGAAACACCATATATTTT. This sequence encodes CASSVDWSSGNTIYF.

This sequence joins TRBV7-9 and TRBJ2-1; D uncertain. The CDR3 has 12 residues. The V gene's germline CDR1 is SEHNR and CDR2 FQNEAQ (reference sequence). The V gene lost 1 base and the J gene lost 9 bases, with 7 bases spanning the gap. For the CDR3, the DNA is TGTGCCAGCAGCTTAGAACCGGGTGAGCAGTTCTTC. Encoded protein: CASSLEPGEQFF.

J is TRBJ2-2 and V is TRBV2, with TRBD2 matching over 15 bases. The germline V gene has CDR1 SNHLY and CDR2 FYNNEI. J gave up 1 base and V 3 bases, and 6 bases lay outside the gene matches. The CDR3 is 19 amino acids. In DNA, the CDR3 is TGTGCCAGCAGTGATCCGGGACTAGCGGGAGGACTGAACACCGGGGAGCTGTTTTTT. Amino acids: CASSDPGLAGGLNTGELFF.

This clone was counted once. V gene TRBV13 combines with J gene TRBJ2-3, with a tentative D call TRBD1 (5 bases). The germline V and J ends were trimmed by 5 bases and 2 bases, with 20 bases remaining between them. This CDR3 has 17 amino acids. CDR1 PRHDT and CDR2 FYEKMQ come from the germline V gene (reference sequence). CDR3 residues: CASSPDSDLSNTDTQYF. The CDR3 nucleotides are TGTGCCAGCAGCCCCGACAGTGATCTCTCAAACACAGATACGCAGTATTTT.

The chain links TRBV28 to TRBJ2-7, with 12 bases matching TRBD2. V dropped 4 bases and J dropped 3; count of bases not matched to a gene: 7. The CDR3 covers 16 residues. Germline V gene data show CDR1 as MDHEN and CDR2 as SYDVKM. The CDR3 loop reads CASSSDTSGRHYEQYF. CDR3 coding DNA: TGTGCCAGCAGTTCCGACACTAGCGGGAGGCACTACGAGCAGTACTTC.

CDR3 DNA: TGCGCCAGCAGCCAAGGACAGGCGGTGACTAATGAAAAACTGTTTTTT. Its translation: CASSQGQAVTNEKLFF. V and J are TRBV4-3 and TRBJ1-4; perhaps TRBD1 as D (6 bases). The CDR3 loop spans 16 amino acids. Germline loops: CDR1 LGHNA, CDR2 YSLEER. V dropped 1 base and J dropped 2 bases, with 11 bases sitting between them.

This rearrangement joins TRBV28 to TRBJ2-2; 7 bases match TRBD2. Germline-derived CDR1 and CDR2 are MDHEN and SYDVKM. J lost 0 bases, V lost 6 bases, and 4 bases had no gene match. This CDR3 has 15 residues. CDR3 amino acids: CASRNGLANTGELFF. For the CDR3, the DNA is TGTGCCAGCAGAAACGGACTAGCGAACACCGGGGAGCTGTTTTTT.

This sequence joins TRBV11-1 and TRBJ2-3; a weak D match, TRBD2 (5 bases). The ends were cut back, 6 bases at V and 6 bases at J, with 10 bases in the middle. This CDR3 spans 12 amino acids. Germline V lookup: CDR1 SGHAT, CDR2 FQDESV (reference sequence). The CDR3 reads CASRHRGDTQYF. The CDR3 bases are TGTGCCAGCAGACACCGAGGGGATACGCAGTATTTT. The full variable domain, completed using reference TRBV11-1 and TRBJ2-3, is EAEVAQSPRYKITEKSQAVAFWCDPISGHATLYWYRQILGQGPELLVQFQDESVVDDSQLPKDRFSAERLKGVDSTLKIQPAELGDSAMYLCASRHRGDTQYFGPGTRLTVL.

This clone was counted a single time. V gene TRBV4-3 combines with J gene TRBJ2-2, with D perhaps matching TRBD1 (6 bases). From germline, CDR1 is LGHNA and CDR2 YSLEER. With 0 bases removed from V and 1 base from J, the gap between germline ends came to 15 bases. CDR3 length: 18 residues. The DNA of the CDR3 is TGCGCCAGCAGCCAAGATGGATCAGGGGTCGAGAACACCGGGGAGCTGTTTTTT. Translation gives CASSQDGSGVENTGELFF.

The genes are TRBV6-6 and TRBJ2-3; the D is unclear. The germline gives CDR1 MNHNY, CDR2 SVGAGI (reference sequence). V lost 2 bases, J lost 6 bases, and 6 bases lay in between. This CDR3 contains 12 residues. The CDR3 loop reads CASSYPSDTQYF. The CDR3 nucleotides read TGTGCCAGCAGTTACCCCTCCGATACGCAGTATTTT.